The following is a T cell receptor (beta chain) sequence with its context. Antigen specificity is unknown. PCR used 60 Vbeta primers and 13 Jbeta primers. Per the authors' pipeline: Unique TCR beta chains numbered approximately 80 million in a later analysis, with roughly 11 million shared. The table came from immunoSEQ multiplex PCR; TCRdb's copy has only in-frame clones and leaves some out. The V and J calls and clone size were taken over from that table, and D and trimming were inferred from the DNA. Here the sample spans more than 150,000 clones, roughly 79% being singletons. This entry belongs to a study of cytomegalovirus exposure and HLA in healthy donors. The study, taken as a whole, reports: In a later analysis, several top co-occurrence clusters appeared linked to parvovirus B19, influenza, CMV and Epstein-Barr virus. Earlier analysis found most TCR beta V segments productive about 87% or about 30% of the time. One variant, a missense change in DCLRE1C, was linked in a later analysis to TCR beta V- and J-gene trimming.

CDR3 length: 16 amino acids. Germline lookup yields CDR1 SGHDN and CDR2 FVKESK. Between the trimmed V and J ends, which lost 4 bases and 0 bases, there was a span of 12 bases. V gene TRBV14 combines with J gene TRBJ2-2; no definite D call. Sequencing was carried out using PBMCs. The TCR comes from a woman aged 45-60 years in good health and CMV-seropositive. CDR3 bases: TGTGCCAGCAGCCTCTATGGGCGCGCGAACACCGGGGAGCTGTTTTTT. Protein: CASSLYGRANTGELFF. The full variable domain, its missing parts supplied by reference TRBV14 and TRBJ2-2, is EAGVTQFPSHSVIEKGQTVTLRCDPISGHDNLYWYRRVMGKEIKFLLHFVKESKQDESGMPNNRFLAERTGGTYSTLKVQPAELEDSGVYFCASSLYGRANTGELFFGEGSRLTVL.